This T cell receptor beta chain stems from a study of blood T cell repertoires in COVID-19. Overall study: Whether acute or convalescent, the COVID-19 samples came from the United States, Italy and Spain. Nucleic acid was either cDNA or gDNA, and it came from T cells, B-cell-depleted T cells, or PBMCs.

This clone was counted only a few times. The J segment lost 0 bases and the V segment lost 6 bases, leaving 3 bases of the junction unmatched. CDR1 is ENHRY and CDR2 is SYGVKD in the germline V gene. CDR3 size: 15 residues. As originally analysed: Estimated nucleated cell counts came from reference gene primer amplification. TCRdb's table, derived via immunoSEQ multiplex PCR, lists solely in-frame clones and lacks some. V, J and clone size derive from that table, while D and trimming were established from the DNA sequence. The sample has roughly 41,000 clones; 80% to 90% are singletons. Sequenced material: peripheral blood. The V call is TRBV10-3, the J call TRBJ1-5, with 9 bases that match TRBD1. This TCR was recovered from a human donor in a cohort sampled during active COVID-19. The donor label of this sample is uncertain. The CDR3 bases are TGTGCCATCAGCCCGGGACAGGGTAGCAATCAGCCCCAGCATTTT. Protein: CAISPGQGSNQPQHF.